A selection of T cell receptor beta chains follows, all from one sample in a study of blood T cell repertoires in COVID-19. Produced via immunoSEQ multiplex PCR; TCRdb's table is partial and in-frame only. This sample has about 180,000 clones, with roughly 84% found just once. The specimen was peripheral blood. These receptor sequences come from a man aged 50 to 59 with active or convalescent COVID-19. CDR3s include the opening cysteine and the closing phenylalanine or tryptophan. The D gene is left open where the match is weak. Expanded clones are given a class, and other clones once, few, many or no size at all.

TRBD1,TRBV6-1,NA,TRBJ1-2,TGTGCCAGCAGTGAGAGGGGGGACAGGGGTGGCTACACCTTC,CASSERGDRGGYTF
TRBD1,TRBV5-1,few,TRBJ1-1,TGCGCCAGCAGGCGTCCGGGACAGGGCAGCGTAACTGAAGCTTTCTTT,CASRRPGQGSVTEAFF
NA,TRBV11-2,NA,TRBJ2-3,TGTGCCAGCAGCTCCGACAGACGAGCGCAGTATTTT,CASSSDRRAQYF
TRBD1,TRBV19,many,TRBJ1-5,TGTGCCAGCCGTTTTGACAGGGGATCTCAGCCCCAGCATTTT,CASRFDRGSQPQHF
NA,TRBV11-2,few,TRBJ2-7,TGTGCCAGCAGCTCCGTATCACAGGGTTTCGAGCAGTACTTC,CASSSVSQGFEQYF
NA,TRBV30,once,TRBJ1-2,TGTGCCTGGAGTGTACAGGGTGTTTGGGGCTATGGCTACACCTTC,CAWSVQGVWGYGYTF
TRBD1,TRBV9,NA,TRBJ1-6,TGTGCCAGCAGCGTAACAGGGGGAAATTCACCCCTCCACTTT,CASSVTGGNSPLHF
NA,TRBV24-1,NA,TRBJ2-1,TGTGCCACCAGTGACCCTGGGCCTAGCGCGAACAATGAGCAGTTCTTC,CATSDPGPSANNEQFF
TRBD1,TRBV29-1,NA,TRBJ2-2,TGCAGCATCGGGACAGTGCTCACCGGGGAGCTGTTTTTT,CSIGTVLTGELFF
NA,TRBV7-6,NA,TRBJ1-6,TGTGCCAGCAGCTTACGGGGGGACGGTCAGCCACCCCTCCACTTT,CASSLRGDGQPPLHF
NA,TRBV5-3,NA,TRBJ1-4,TGTGCCAGAAGCCCCCGCGGAGGGGCGGGCGGGTATGAAAAACTGTTTTTT,CARSPRGGAGGYEKLFF
TRBD1,TRBV9,NA,TRBJ1-2,TGTGCCAGCAGCGGCACAGGGGGCGACGGCTATGGCTACACCTTC,CASSGTGGDGYGYTF
NA,TRBV19,NA,TRBJ1-6,TGTGCCAGTAGTATAGATCCAACGGATTCACCCCTCCACTTT,CASSIDPTDSPLHF
NA,TRBV12-3/TRBV12-4,NA,TRBJ1-3,TGTGCCAGCAGACTCTCTGGAAACACCATATATTTT,CASRLSGNTIYF
TRBD2,TRBV6-2/TRBV6-3,NA,TRBJ2-1,TGTGCCAGCAGTTACCTGGGACTAGCGGGAATCAATGAGCAGTTCTTC,CASSYLGLAGINEQFF
TRBD1,TRBV29-1,NA,TRBJ1-3,TGCAGCGTTGAAGGACAGGGGGCGGACACCATATATTTT,CSVEGQGADTIYF
TRBD1,TRBV10-3,once,TRBJ1-2,TGTGCCATCAGTGGGGACAGCTTCTATGGCTACACCTTC,CAISGDSFYGYTF
NA,TRBV5-1,NA,TRBJ2-3,TGCGCCAGCAGCTTGGAGGACTCACAGACAGATACGCAGTATTTT,CASSLEDSQTDTQYF
TRBD1,TRBV6-5,once,TRBJ1-1,TGTGCCAGCACCCTGGACAGGGGTGGCACTGAAGCTTTCTTT,CASTLDRGGTEAFF
NA,TRBV7-7,NA,TRBJ2-3,TGTGCTACCGCGACAGGGACTACAGATACGCAGTATTTT,CATATGTTDTQYF
NA,TRBV7-2,NA,TRBJ1-4,TGTGCCAGCAGCTTAGCCAGGGGTGACGAAAAACTGTTTTTT,CASSLARGDEKLFF
TRBD1,TRBV9,NA,TRBJ2-7,TGTGCCAGCGGGGACCGGGACAGAAACGAGCAGTACTTC,CASGDRDRNEQYF
TRBD1,TRBV5-6,once,TRBJ1-5,TGTGCCAGCAGCTCACTGGACAGGGAACCTACGCAGCCCCAGCATTTT,CASSSLDREPTQPQHF
TRBD2,TRBV4-3,NA,TRBJ2-7,TGCGCCAGCAGCCAACAGCGGGAGGGCTACTACGAGCAGTACTTC,CASSQQREGYYEQYF
NA,TRBV24-1,NA,TRBJ2-3,TGTGCCACCAGTGATTCGCAGGGATCCGCAGATACGCAGTATTTT,CATSDSQGSADTQYF
TRBD1,TRBV4-3,NA,TRBJ1-2,TGCGCCAGCAGCCTAGACAGGGGGCGGGGTGGCTACACCTTC,CASSLDRGRGGYTF
NA,TRBV5-6,NA,TRBJ2-1,TGTGCCAGCAGCTCCTTCTGGACTCAAGGGTACAATGAGCAGTTCTTC,CASSSFWTQGYNEQFF
NA,TRBV6-2/TRBV6-3,NA,TRBJ1-5,TGTGCCAGCAGTTACCGGACAGAATTCAATCAGCCCCAGCATTTT,CASSYRTEFNQPQHF
TRBD1,TRBV6-5,NA,TRBJ2-5,TGTGCCAGCACCCCTCAACAGGGGCAGACCCAGTACTTC,CASTPQQGQTQYF
NA,TRBV24-1,NA,TRBJ2-3,TGTGCCACCAGTGATACTCGGGTGGAGGGGAACACAGATACGCAGTATTTT,CATSDTRVEGNTDTQYF
TRBD1,TRBV6-5,NA,TRBJ1-2,TGTGCCAGCAGTTCCGCGGGACAGGCTAACTATGGCTACACCTTC,CASSSAGQANYGYTF
TRBD2,TRBV10-3,NA,TRBJ2-2,TGTGCCATCAGTGCTGAAGCGGGAAACACCGGGGAGCTGTTTTTT,CAISAEAGNTGELFF
NA,TRBV12-3/TRBV12-4,few,TRBJ1-2,TGTGCCAGCAGTCGCAGGGAGGAACGGGGCTACACCTTC,CASSRREERGYTF
NA,TRBV19,NA,TRBJ2-2,TGTGCCAGTAGTATAGGCCAGGCGAACACCGGGGAGCTGTTTTTT,CASSIGQANTGELFF
NA,TRBV5-1,NA,TRBJ1-2,TGCGCCAGCAGCTTCCTGGAGGGAGATGGCTACACCTTC,CASSFLEGDGYTF
TRBD1,TRBV7-2,NA,TRBJ1-2,TGTGCCAGCAGCACCGCCGGGACAGGGGGCCTTGGTGGCTACACCTTC,CASSTAGTGGLGGYTF
TRBD1,TRBV18,NA,TRBJ1-2,TGTGCCAGCTCACCACCCGACAGGGGGGTCTATGGCTACACCTTC,CASSPPDRGVYGYTF
NA,TRBV28,NA,TRBJ1-1,TGTGCCAGCAGTCAGGGTACTGAAGCTTTCTTT,CASSQGTEAFF
TRBD1,TRBV30,NA,TRBJ1-3,TGTGCCTGGAGTCTACCGGGGACAGGGAGAGACACCATATATTTT,CAWSLPGTGRDTIYF
NA,TRBV4-2,NA,TRBJ1-5,TGTGCCAGCAGCTTTCGGGGTCAGCCCCAGCATTTT,CASSFRGQPQHF
TRBD1,TRBV15,few,TRBJ2-7,TGTGCCACCAGCAGAGAGCCGGGACAGGGCTACGAGCAGTACTTC,CATSREPGQGYEQYF
NA,TRBV16,NA,TRBJ1-2,TGTGCCAGCAGCCAATCGTTAAGTGGGGGCCTCGGCACTTATGGCTACACCTTC,CASSQSLSGGLGTYGYTF
TRBD1,TRBV12-5,NA,TRBJ2-3,TGTGCTAGTGGTTCCAACCGGGACAGAGGCACAGATACGCAGTATTTT,CASGSNRDRGTDTQYF
TRBD1,TRBV18,few,TRBJ1-1,TGTGCCAGCTCACCACTTCAGGGGGAGAACACTGAAGCTTTCTTT,CASSPLQGENTEAFF
NA,TRBV6-6,once,TRBJ2-3,TGTGCCAGCAGTTACTCTTACGGAGATACGCAGTATTTT,CASSYSYGDTQYF
TRBD2,TRBV14,once,TRBJ2-5,TGTGCCAGCAGCCAGCGGGAGGGCCGGGAGACCCAGTACTTC,CASSQREGRETQYF
NA,TRBV9,once,TRBJ2-7,TGTGCCAGCAGCGTAGGGGCGGGGACCTCCTACGAGCAGTACTTC,CASSVGAGTSYEQYF
TRBD1,TRBV19,NA,TRBJ2-2,TGTGCCAGTAGTAGATGGGACAGCATCTTTTTGAACACCGGGGAGCTGTTTTTT,CASSRWDSIFLNTGELFF
NA,TRBV5-6,NA,TRBJ2-7,TGTGCCAGCAGGCCTCTTGGGGCTAGCTCCTACGAGCAGTACTTC,CASRPLGASSYEQYF
NA,TRBV2,NA,TRBJ2-1,TGTGCCAGCACATTTAGTCCCTACTACAATGAGCAGTTCTTC,CASTFSPYYNEQFF
NA,TRBV14,NA,TRBJ1-2,TGTGCCAGCAGCGAACGGGACAAACGGTATGGCTACACCTTC,CASSERDKRYGYTF
TRBD2,TRBV5-5,NA,TRBJ2-1,TGTGCCAGCAGCTTGGCCGGGACTAGCGGGATTGAGCAGTTCTTC,CASSLAGTSGIEQFF
NA,TRBV5-1,NA,TRBJ1-1,TGCGCCAGCAGCTGGGCCCGGGAGGACACTGAAGCTTTCTTT,CASSWAREDTEAFF
TRBD1,TRBV20-1,NA,TRBJ2-7,TGCAGTGCTAGTATTGGGACAGGGCCCGACGAGCAGTACTTC,CSASIGTGPDEQYF